These 8 T cell receptor beta chains were sequenced from one sample in a study of OX40 agonist ivuxolimab in advanced cancers. Libraries were made using the immunoSEQ multiplex PCR assay. Entries here come from immuneACCESS through TCRdb and include only in-frame sequences with V and J called. Some clones fail to appear in such tables; in the studies checked, an unresolved V gene covers under half of the shortfall, and the cause of the remainder is unknown. A total of around 10,000 clones appear in this sample, 77% of them only once. Of the sample, around a sixth is held by the ten largest clones. This specimen consisted of CD4+ or CD8+ T cells sorted from blood, obtained in a trial of the OX40 agonist ivuxolimab. The source is an adult with an advanced solid tumor such as melanoma, head and neck, liver or kidney cancer.

This chain joins TRBV27 and TRBJ1-2; maybe TRBD1 (6 bases). The CDR3 length is 14 residues. Trimming shortened V by 4 bases and J by 0 bases, and 9 bases separated the two germline ends. CDR1 is MNHEY, CDR2 SMNVEV, per germline (reference sequence). The CDR3 reads CASSSYRANYGYTF. The CDR3 DNA reads as TGTGCCAGCAGTTCTTACAGGGCTAACTATGGCTACACCTTC.

The rearrangement links TRBV6-5 to TRBJ1-3; D gene unclear. Germline assignment: CDR1 MNHEY and CDR2 SVGAGI. The CDR3 length is 12 residues. Trimming took off 7 bases at V and 3 bases at J, with 7 bases between the two ends. CDR3 in DNA: TGTGCCAGCATGGGTTTTGGAAACACCATATATTTT. Encoded protein: CASMGFGNTIYF.

CDR3 nucleotide sequence: TGTGCCAGCAGCTTGGGGACGGCGGGCACAGATACGCAGTATTTT. Its protein is CASSLGTAGTDTQYF. The chain couples TRBV5-4 to TRBJ2-3; no firm D call. V was cut by 0 bases and J by 1 base, with 9 bases left in between. Germline CDR1 and CDR2: SGHNT and YYREEE (reference sequence). The CDR3 totals 15 residues.

The rearrangement links TRBV7-8 to TRBJ2-6; D call uncertain. The CDR3 loop spans 18 amino acids. The V and J ends lost 3 bases and 16 bases respectively, with 31 bases between them. Germline CDR1 and CDR2: SGHVS and FQNEAQ. The CDR3 loop is CASSFVGFTQKSGQRLTF. The CDR3 region has the DNA TGTGCCAGCAGCTTCGTGGGGTTTACCCAAAAGTCGGGCCAACGTCTGACTTTC.

This clone was seen more than once but under ten times. The chain recombines TRBV27 with TRBJ1-5; no firm D call. Germline V CDR1 and CDR2: MNHEY, SMNVEV (reference sequence). The CDR3 consists of 13 residues. Deletions cut 3 bases from V and 5 bases from J, with 8 bases between. The DNA of the CDR3 is TGTGCCAGCAGTTTCGGGCGGGATCAGCCCCAGCATTTT. Translation gives CASSFGRDQPQHF.

The CDR3 spells CASSITAPGQTQYF. The CDR3 DNA is TGTGCCAGCAGCATAACGGCCCCCGGGCAGACCCAGTACTTC. This chain connects TRBV11-3 to TRBJ2-5; D gene uncertain. Germline CDR1 and CDR2: SGHNT and YENEEA. The CDR3 contains 14 residues. V gave up 5 bases and J gave up 6 bases, with 16 bases separating them.

This clone is classed as medium-sized. The rearrangement joins TRBV9 to TRBJ1-4, with D perhaps TRBD1 (5 bases). Trimming took off 3 bases at V and 3 bases at J, with 15 bases between the two ends. Germline V lookup: CDR1 SGDLS, CDR2 YYNGEE. The CDR3 is 16 residues long. CDR3 sequence reads: CASSAQGGGANEKLFF. The CDR3 region has the DNA TGTGCCAGCAGCGCACAAGGTGGGGGTGCTAATGAAAAACTGTTTTTT.

CDR3 sequence (DNA): TGTGCCAGCAGCTTGGGGGGACTAGCGGGGGACGAGCAGTACTTC. This encodes CASSLGGLAGDEQYF. The J gene is TRBJ2-7, the V gene TRBV5-4, with TRBD2 identical over 14 bases. The CDR3 consists of 15 residues. With V trimmed by 0 bases and J by 5 bases, 1 base remained unmatched. Germline-derived CDR1 and CDR2 are SGHNT and YYREEE (reference sequence).